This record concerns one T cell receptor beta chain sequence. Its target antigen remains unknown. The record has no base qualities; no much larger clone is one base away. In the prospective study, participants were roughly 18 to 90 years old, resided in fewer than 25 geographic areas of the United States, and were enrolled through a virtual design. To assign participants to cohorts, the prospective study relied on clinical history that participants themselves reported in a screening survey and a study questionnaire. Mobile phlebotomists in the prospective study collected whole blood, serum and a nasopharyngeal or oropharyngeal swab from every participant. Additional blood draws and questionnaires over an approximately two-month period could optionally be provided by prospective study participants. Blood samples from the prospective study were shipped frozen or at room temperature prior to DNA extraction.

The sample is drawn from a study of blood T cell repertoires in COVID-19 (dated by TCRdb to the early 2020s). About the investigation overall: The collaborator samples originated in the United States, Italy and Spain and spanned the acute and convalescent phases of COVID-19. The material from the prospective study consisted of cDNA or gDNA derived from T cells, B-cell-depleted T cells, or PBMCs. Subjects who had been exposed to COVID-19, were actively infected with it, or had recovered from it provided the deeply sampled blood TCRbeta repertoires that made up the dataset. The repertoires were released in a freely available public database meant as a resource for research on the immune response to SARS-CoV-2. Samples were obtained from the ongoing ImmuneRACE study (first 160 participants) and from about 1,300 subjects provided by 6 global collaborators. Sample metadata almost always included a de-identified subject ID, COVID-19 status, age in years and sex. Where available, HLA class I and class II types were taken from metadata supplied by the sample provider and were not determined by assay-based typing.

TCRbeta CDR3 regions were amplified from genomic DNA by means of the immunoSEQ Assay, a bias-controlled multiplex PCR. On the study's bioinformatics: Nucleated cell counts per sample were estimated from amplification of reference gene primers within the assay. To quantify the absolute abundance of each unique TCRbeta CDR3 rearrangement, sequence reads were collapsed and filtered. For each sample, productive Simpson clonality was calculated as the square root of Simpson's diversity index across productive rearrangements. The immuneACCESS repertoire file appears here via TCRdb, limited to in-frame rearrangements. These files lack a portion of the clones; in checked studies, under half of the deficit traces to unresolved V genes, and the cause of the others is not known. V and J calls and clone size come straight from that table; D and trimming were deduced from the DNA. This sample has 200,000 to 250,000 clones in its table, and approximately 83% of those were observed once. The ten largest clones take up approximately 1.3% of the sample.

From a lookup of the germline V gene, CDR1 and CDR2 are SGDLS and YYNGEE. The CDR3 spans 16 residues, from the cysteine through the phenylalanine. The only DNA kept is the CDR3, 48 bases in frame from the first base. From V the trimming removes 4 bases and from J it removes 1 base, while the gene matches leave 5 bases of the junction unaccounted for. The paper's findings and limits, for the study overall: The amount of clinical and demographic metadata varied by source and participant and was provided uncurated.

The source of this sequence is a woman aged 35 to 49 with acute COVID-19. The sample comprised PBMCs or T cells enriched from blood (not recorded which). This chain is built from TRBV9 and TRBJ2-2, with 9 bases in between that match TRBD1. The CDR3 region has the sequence CASSPRQGENTGELFF. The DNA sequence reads TGTGCCAGCAGCCCCAGACAGGGGGAGAACACCGGGGAGCTGTTTTTT.